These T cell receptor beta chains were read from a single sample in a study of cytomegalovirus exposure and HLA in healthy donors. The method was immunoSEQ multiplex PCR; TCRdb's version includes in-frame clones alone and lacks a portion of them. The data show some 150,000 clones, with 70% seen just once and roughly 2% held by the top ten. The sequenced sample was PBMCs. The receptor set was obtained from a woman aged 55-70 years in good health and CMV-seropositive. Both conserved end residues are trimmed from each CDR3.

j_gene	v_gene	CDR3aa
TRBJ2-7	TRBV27	ASSFGTSGRAKGVEQY
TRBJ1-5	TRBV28	ASRVRGAAGPRENQPQH
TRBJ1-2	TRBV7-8	ASSTEGSSYGYT
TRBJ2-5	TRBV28	ASRPGLIQETQY
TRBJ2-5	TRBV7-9	ASSLVSETQY
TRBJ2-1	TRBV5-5	ASSLDRTYNEQF
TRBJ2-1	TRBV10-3	AIREGLAGEEQF
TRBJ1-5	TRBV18	ASSPGQSNQPQH
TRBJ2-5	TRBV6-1	ASSGSGIGETQY
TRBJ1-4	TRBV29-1	SATGQGDEKLF
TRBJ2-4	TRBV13	ASSSRQGEDIQY
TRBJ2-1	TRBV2	ASTWLAGAGNEQF
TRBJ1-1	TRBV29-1	SVVGAGGLNTEAF
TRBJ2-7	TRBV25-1	ASTQGGRAGEQY
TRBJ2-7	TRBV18	ASSPPSGGSGEQY
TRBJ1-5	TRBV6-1	ASTRQSLGNQPQH
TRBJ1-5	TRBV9	ASSVAGEGQPQH
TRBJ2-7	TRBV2	ASSQVSYEQY
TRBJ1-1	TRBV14	ASSRAPNTEAF
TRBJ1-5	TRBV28	ASSPQQGSQPQH
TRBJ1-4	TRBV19	ASSTRTARLSTNEKLF
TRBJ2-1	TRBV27	ASSARLAGGYNEQF
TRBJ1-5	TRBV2	ASRETGVSNQPQH
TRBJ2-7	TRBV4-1	ASSPQAGVSSYEQY
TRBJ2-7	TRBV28	ASTTPREGPYEQY
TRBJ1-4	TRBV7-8	ASSVGQGGNEKLF
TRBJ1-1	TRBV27	ASSVILTGPYTEAF
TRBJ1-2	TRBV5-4	ASSFLEDGYT
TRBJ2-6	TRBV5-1	ASSLTGVGANVLT
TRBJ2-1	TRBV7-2	ASSSRLGNEQF
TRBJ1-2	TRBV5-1	ASSTGLQAGYT
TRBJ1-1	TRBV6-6	ASSYGQGRNTEAF
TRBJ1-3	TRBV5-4	ASRGGDTGNTIY
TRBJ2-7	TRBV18	ASSLDRNSYEQY
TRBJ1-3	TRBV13	ASRIAGFSGNTIY
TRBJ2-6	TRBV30	AWTYRVSGANVLT
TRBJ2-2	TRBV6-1	AHDSRFGTGELF
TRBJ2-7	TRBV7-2	ASSNPGYYEQY
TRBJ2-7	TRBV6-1	ASTLTSGSSYEQY
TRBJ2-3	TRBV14	ASSQSGAADTQY
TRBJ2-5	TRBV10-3	AISERELETQY
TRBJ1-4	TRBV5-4	ASSFGRGTNEKLF
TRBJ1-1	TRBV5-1	ASSLDEAGNTEAF
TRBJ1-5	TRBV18	ASSAQGAYGNQPQH
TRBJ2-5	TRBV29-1	SGETDPRETQY
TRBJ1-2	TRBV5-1	ASSGSDSTNYGYT
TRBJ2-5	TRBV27	ASSFNRGETQY
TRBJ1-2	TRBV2	ASSLEPSLNGYT
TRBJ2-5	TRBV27	ASRVAGGDRETQY
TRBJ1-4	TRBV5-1	ASSLGAGGNNEKLF
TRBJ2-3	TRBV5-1	ASSSLAGLSSTDTQY
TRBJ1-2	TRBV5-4	ASRLLDYGYT
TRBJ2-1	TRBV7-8	ASSFRDYPYNEQF
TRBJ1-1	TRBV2	ASSDSSGTEAF